The entry below gives a single T cell receptor beta chain sequence along with its context. Documented treatment: preoperative locoregional IRX-2 cytokine immunotherapy. This sample is part of a study of preoperative IRX-2 immunotherapy in early breast cancer. The V and J ends lost 4 bases and 3 bases, in that order; junction bases with no gene match: 5. The CDR3 contains 13 residues. CDR1 and CDR2 (germline): SQVTM, ANQGSEA. Here immunoSEQ multiplex PCR was the method, and the copy in TCRdb shows in-frame clones only, minus some. The table includes 30,000 to 35,000 clones, roughly four fifths detected once.

This sequence joins TRBV29-1 and TRBJ1-2, with 7 bases that match TRBD1. The sequence derives from a human donor with breast cancer. Sequencing used lymph node tissue, obtained from a patient treated with IRX-2 immunotherapy. The CDR3 DNA reads TGCAGCGTTGTAGGGGGCCTCCACTATGGCTACACCTTC. It encodes CSVVGGLHYGYTF.